Described below is a single TCR beta chain sequence and its context. Its cognate antigen is unknown. Assay runs were performed at deep level. Every subset had its genomic DNA shared out evenly among several immunoSEQ plates. The method was immunoSEQ multiplex PCR; TCRdb's version includes in-frame clones alone and lacks a portion of them. The data hold about a million clones, with 70% to 85% observed a single time. This entry is derived from a study of shared clonotypes between healthy human individuals. Study-wide points: Though the depth was large, rarefaction showed that sorted-subset sequencing was incomplete. What naive subsets generally showed was a larger estimated richness than memory subsets showed.

Trimming cost V 3 bases and J 1 base; bases outside gene matches: 5. Germline V gene lookup returns CDR1 SGHTA and CDR2 FQGNSA. The CDR3 sequence is 15 residues long. The chain joins TRBV7-2 to TRBJ2-5, with 7 bases matching TRBD2. Sequenced: memory CD4+ T cells sorted from blood. Subset of the sample: CD45RA-negative fraction. This receptor was taken from a young man in good health. The CDR3 DNA reads TGTGCCAGCAGCTTCATAGCGGGCCCCCAAGAGACCCAGTACTTC. This translates into CASSFIAGPQETQYF.